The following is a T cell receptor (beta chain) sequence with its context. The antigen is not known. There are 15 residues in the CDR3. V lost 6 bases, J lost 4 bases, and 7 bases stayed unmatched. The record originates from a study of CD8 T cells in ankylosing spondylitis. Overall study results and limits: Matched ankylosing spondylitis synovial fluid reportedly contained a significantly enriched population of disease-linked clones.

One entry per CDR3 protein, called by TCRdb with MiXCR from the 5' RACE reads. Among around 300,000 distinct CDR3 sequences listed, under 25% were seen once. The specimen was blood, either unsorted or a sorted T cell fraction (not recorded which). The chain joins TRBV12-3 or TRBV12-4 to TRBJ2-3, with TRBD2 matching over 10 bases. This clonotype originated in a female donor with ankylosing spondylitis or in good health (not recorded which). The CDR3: CASSSTLAGADTQYF. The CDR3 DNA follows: TGTGCCAGCAGCTCTACTCTAGCGGGAGCAGATACGCAGTATTTT.